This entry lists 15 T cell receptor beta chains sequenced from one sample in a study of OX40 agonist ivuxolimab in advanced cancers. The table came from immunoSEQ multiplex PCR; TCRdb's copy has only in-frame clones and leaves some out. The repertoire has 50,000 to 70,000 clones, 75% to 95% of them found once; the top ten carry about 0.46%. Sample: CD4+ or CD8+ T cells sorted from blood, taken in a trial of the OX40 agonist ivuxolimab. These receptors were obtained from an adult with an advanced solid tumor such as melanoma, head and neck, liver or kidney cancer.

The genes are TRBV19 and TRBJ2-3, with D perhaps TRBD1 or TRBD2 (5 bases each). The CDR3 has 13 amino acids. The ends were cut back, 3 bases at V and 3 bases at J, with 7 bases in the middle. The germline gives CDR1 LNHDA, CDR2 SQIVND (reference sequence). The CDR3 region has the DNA TGTGCCAGTAGTATGGGGGAAACAGATACGCAGTATTTT. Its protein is CASSMGETDTQYF.

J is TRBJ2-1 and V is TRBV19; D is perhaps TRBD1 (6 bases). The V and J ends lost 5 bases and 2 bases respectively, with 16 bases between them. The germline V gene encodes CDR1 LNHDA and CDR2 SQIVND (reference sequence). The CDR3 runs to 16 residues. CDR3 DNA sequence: TGTGCCAGTAGTGGGAGTGGGACACCCGCCTACAATGAGCAGTTCTTC. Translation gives CASSGSGTPAYNEQFF.

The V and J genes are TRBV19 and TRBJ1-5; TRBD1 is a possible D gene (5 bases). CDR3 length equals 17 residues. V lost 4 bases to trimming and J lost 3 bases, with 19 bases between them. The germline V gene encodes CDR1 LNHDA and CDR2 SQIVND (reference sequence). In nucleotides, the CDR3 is TGTGCCAGTAGTAAATACGGGGAACAGGTTACCAATCAGCCCCAGCATTTT. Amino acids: CASSKYGEQVTNQPQHF. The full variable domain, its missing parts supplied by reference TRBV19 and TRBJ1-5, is DGGITQSPKYLFRKEGQNVTLSCEQNLNHDAMYWYRQDPGQGLRLIYYSQIVNDFQKGDIAEGYSVSREKKESFPLTVTSAQKNPTAFYLCASSKYGEQVTNQPQHFGDGTRLSIL.

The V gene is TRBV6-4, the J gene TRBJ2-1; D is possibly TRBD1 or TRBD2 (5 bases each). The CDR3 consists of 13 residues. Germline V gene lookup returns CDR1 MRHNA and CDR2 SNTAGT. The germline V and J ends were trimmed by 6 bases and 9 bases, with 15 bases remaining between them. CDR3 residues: CASRPGPLGEQFF. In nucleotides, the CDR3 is TGTGCCAGCAGACCGGGACCGCTTGGTGAGCAGTTCTTC.

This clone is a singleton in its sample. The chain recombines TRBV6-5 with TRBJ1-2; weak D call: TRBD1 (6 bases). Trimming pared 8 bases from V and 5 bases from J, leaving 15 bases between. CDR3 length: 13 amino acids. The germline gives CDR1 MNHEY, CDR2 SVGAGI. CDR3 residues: CASGPGGQYGYTF. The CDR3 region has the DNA TGTGCCAGCGGTCCCGGGGGACAATATGGCTACACCTTC.

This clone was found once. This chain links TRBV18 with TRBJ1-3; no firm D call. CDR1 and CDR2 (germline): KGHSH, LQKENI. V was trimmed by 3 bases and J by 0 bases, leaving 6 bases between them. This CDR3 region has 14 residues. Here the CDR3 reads CASSPYSSGNTIYF. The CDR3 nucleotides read TGTGCCAGCTCACCGTACAGCTCTGGAAACACCATATATTTT.

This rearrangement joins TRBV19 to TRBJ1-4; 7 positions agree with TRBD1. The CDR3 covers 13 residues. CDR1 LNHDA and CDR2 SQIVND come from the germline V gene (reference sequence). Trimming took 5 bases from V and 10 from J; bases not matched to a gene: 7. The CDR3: CASSPGQDGKLFF. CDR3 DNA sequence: TGTGCCAGTAGTCCTGGACAGGACGGAAAACTGTTTTTT.

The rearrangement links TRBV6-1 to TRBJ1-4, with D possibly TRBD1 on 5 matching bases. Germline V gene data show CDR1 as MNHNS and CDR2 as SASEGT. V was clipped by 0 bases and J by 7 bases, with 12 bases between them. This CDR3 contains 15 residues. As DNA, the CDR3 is TGTGCCAGCAGTGAAGCTCAGGGATTTGGTGAAAAACTGTTTTTT. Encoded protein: CASSEAQGFGEKLFF.

The CDR3 loop is CASSLGEKLFF. The DNA of the CDR3 is TGCGCCAGCAGCTTGGGTGAAAAACTGTTTTTT. J is TRBJ1-4 and V is TRBV5-1; D gene unclear. The CDR3 runs 11 residues. Trimming removed 0 bases from V and 7 bases from J, with 1 base in between. In germline, CDR1 is SGHRS, CDR2 YFSETQ.

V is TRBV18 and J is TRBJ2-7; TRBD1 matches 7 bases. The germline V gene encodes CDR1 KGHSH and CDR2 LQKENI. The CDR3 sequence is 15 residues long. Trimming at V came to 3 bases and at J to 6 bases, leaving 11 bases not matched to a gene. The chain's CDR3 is CASSPPSTGYAEQYF. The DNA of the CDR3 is TGTGCCAGCTCACCCCCCTCGACAGGGTATGCCGAGCAGTACTTC.

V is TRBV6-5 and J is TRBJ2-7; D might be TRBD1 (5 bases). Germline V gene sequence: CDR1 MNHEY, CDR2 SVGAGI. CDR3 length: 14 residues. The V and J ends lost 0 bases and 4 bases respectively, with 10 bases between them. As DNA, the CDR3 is TGTGCCAGCAGTTACTCCGACAGACGGTACGAGCAGTACTTC. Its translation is CASSYSDRRYEQYF.

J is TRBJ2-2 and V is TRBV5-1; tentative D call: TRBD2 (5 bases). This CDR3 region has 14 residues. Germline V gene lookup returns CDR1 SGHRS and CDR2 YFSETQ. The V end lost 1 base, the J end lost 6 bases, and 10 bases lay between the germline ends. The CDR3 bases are TGCGCCAGCAGCTTGACGGGAATTGCCGGGGAGCTGTTTTTT. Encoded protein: CASSLTGIAGELFF.

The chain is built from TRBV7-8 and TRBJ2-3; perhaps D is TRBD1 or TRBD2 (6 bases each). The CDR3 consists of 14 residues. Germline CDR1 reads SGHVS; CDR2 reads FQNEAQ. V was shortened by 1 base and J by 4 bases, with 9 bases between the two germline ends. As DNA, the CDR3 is TGTGCCAGCAGCTTAGGGGGGGCCCCAGATACGCAGTATTTT. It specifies CASSLGGAPDTQYF.

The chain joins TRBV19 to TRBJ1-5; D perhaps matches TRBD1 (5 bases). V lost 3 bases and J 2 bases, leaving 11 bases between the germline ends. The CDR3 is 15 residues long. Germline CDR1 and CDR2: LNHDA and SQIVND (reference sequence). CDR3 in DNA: TGTGCCAGTAGTATCGGCAGGGTAGGCAATCAGCCCCAGCATTTT. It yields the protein CASSIGRVGNQPQHF.

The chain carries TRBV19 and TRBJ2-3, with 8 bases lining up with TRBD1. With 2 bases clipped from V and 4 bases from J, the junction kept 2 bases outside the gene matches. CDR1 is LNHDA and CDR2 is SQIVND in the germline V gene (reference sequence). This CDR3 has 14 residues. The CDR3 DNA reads TGTGCCAGTAGTATACAGGGGGCCTCAGATACGCAGTATTTT. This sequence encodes CASSIQGASDTQYF.